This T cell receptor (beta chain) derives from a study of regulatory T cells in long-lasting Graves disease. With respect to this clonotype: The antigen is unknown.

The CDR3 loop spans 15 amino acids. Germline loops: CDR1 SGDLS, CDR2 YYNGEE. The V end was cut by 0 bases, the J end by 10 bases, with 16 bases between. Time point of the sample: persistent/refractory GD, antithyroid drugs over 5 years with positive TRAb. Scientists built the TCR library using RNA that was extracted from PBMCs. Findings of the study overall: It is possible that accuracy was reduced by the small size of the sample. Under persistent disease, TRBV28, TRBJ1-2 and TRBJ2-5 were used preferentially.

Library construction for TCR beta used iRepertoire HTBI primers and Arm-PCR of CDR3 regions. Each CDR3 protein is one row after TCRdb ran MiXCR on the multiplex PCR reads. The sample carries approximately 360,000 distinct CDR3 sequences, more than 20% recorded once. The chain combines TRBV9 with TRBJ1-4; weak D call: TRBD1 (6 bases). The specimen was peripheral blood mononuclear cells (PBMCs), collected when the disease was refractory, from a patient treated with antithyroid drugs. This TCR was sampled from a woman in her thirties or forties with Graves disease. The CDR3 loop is CASSVADTGRVKLFF. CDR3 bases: TGTGCCAGCAGCGTAGCGGATACAGGGAGGGTAAAACTGTTTTTT.